The 11 T cell receptor beta chains presented below share a single source sample, sequenced in a study of CD8+ T cells in alopecia areata. Reverse transcribed after extraction, RNA yielded cDNA as the sequencing template. Profiled with immunoSEQ multiplex PCR; TCRdb holds only in-frame clones, not every one. Counted here are 140,000 to 150,000 clones, around 47% occurring once; the ten biggest clones make up less than 8%. The sequenced material came from CD4+ T cells sorted from blood. Source of these receptors: a human donor with alopecia areata.

The chain is built from TRBV15 and TRBJ2-7; a weak D match, TRBD2 (6 bases). CDR3 size: 15 residues. CDR1 is LNHNV, CDR2 YYDKDF, per germline (reference sequence). Deletions cut 1 base from V and 6 bases from J, with 16 bases between. The CDR3 DNA sequence: TGTGCCACCAGCAGAGGCCCACAGCAGGGAGGCGAGCAGTACTTC. Translating it yields CATSRGPQQGGEQYF.

The rearrangement joins TRBV5-6 to TRBJ2-7, with a weak D call TRBD2 (6 bases). Germline V gives CDR1 SGHDT, CDR2 YYEEEE. V lost 2 bases to trimming and J lost 2 bases, with 14 bases between them. The CDR3 sequence is 15 residues long. CDR3 coding DNA: TGTGCCAGCAGCTTAGACCGGGAGTGGACCTACGAGCAGTACTTC. Amino acids: CASSLDREWTYEQYF.

The J gene is TRBJ1-2, the V gene TRBV20-1; D gene uncertain. Trimming left V 3 bases short and J 3 bases short, with 5 bases between. CDR1 is DFQATT, CDR2 SNEGSKA, per germline (reference sequence). The CDR3 totals 11 residues. The chain's CDR3 is CSAREYYGYTF. The CDR3, as DNA: TGCAGTGCTAGGGAGTACTATGGCTACACCTTC.

The rearrangement joins TRBV7-9 to TRBJ2-7; D uncertain. CDR1 and CDR2 from the germline V gene are SEHNR and FQNEAQ (reference sequence). The CDR3 has 16 amino acids. V gave up 7 bases and J gave up 3 bases, with 22 bases separating them. CDR3 loop: CASNDFGQKNIYEQYF. CDR3 DNA sequence: TGTGCCAGCAACGACTTTGGGCAGAAAAATATCTACGAGCAGTACTTC. Full variable domain (outside the CDR3, taken from reference TRBV7-9 and TRBJ2-7): DTGVSQNPRHKITKRGQNVTFRCDPISEHNRLYWYRQTLGQGPEFLTYFQNEAQLEKSRLLSDRFSAERPKGSFSTLEIQRTEQGDSAMYLCASNDFGQKNIYEQYFGPGTRLTVT.

The rearrangement uses TRBV7-2 and TRBJ2-1; D remains unclear. Germline V lookup: CDR1 SGHTA, CDR2 FQGNSA. CDR3 size: 16 residues. With 2 bases removed from V and 0 bases from J, the gap between germline ends came to 11 bases. CDR3 amino acids: CASSLSKSSSYNEQFF. The CDR3 DNA sequence: TGTGCCAGCAGCTTAAGTAAATCCAGCTCCTACAATGAGCAGTTCTTC.

V is TRBV7-9 and J is TRBJ2-7; 8 nucleotides agree with TRBD2. Germline CDR1 and CDR2: SEHNR and FQNEAQ (reference sequence). CDR3 size: 16 residues. The junction had 8 bases not matched to a gene; V was cut back by 2 bases and J by 2 bases. The CDR3 bases are TGTGCCAGCAGCTTACCAACCGGGAGGGCCCCCTACGAGCAGTACTTC. Translation gives CASSLPTGRAPYEQYF. The complete variable domain, with remaining parts taken from reference TRBV7-9 and TRBJ2-7, reads DTGVSQNPRHKITKRGQNVTFRCDPISEHNRLYWYRQTLGQGPEFLTYFQNEAQLEKSRLLSDRFSAERPKGSFSTLEIQRTEQGDSAMYLCASSLPTGRAPYEQYFGPGTRLTVT.

V gene TRBV25-1 combines with J gene TRBJ1-2; the match to TRBD1 covers 8 bases. Germline V gene sequence: CDR1 MGHDK, CDR2 SYGVNS. J was trimmed by 4 bases and V by 6 bases; bases with no gene match: 7. The CDR3 is 14 residues long. The DNA for the CDR3 is TGTGCCAGCAGAATGGGGACAGGAGTCTATGGCTACACCTTC. It translates to CASRMGTGVYGYTF.

This chain links TRBV10-3 with TRBJ2-3, with D maybe TRBD2 (5 bases). This CDR3 has 16 amino acids. The V and J ends lost 7 bases and 0 bases respectively, with 17 bases between them. The germline gives CDR1 ENHRY, CDR2 SYGVKD. The CDR3 loop reads CAITHGVAPSTDTQYF. CDR3 in DNA: TGTGCCATCACCCACGGGGTAGCGCCTAGCACAGATACGCAGTATTTT.

V is TRBV7-9 and J is TRBJ1-2; no reliable D call. From germline, CDR1 is SEHNR and CDR2 FQNEAQ (reference sequence). Trimming removed 5 bases at V and 3 bases at J, with 13 bases between. The CDR3 spans 14 residues. The CDR3 here is CASSRRREDYGYTF. CDR3 DNA sequence: TGTGCCAGCAGCCGACGGCGGGAGGACTATGGCTACACCTTC.

This clone was counted once. V gene TRBV7-2 combines with J gene TRBJ2-3, with D uncertain. Looked up from germline, CDR1 is SGHTA and CDR2 is FQGNSA. Trimming cost V 2 bases and J 7 bases, with 7 bases left between them. CDR3 length: 12 amino acids. The CDR3 region has the DNA TGTGCCAGCAGCTTAATTACGCATACGCAGTATTTT. It yields the protein CASSLITHTQYF. The whole variable domain, remainder taken from reference TRBV7-2 and TRBJ2-3, is GAGVSQSPSNKVTEKGKDVELRCDPISGHTALYWYRQSLGQGLEFLIYFQGNSAPDKSGLPSDRFSAERTGGSVSTLTIQRTQQEDSAVYLCASSLITHTQYFGPGTRLTVL.

This chain links TRBV29-1 with TRBJ1-2; D not certain. CDR1 is SQVTM, CDR2 ANQGSEA, per germline. CDR3 length: 10 amino acids. V lost 3 bases and J 8 bases, leaving 7 bases between the germline ends. The CDR3 sequence is CSVDGEGYTF. The CDR3 coding sequence is TGCAGCGTTGATGGGGAAGGCTACACCTTC. Full variable domain (rest looked up from reference TRBV29-1 and TRBJ1-2): SAVISQKPSRDICQRGTSLTIQCQVDSQVTMMFWYRQQPGQSLTLIATANQGSEATYESGFVIDKFPISRPNLTFSTLTVSNMSPEDSSIYLCSVDGEGYTFGSGTRLTVV.